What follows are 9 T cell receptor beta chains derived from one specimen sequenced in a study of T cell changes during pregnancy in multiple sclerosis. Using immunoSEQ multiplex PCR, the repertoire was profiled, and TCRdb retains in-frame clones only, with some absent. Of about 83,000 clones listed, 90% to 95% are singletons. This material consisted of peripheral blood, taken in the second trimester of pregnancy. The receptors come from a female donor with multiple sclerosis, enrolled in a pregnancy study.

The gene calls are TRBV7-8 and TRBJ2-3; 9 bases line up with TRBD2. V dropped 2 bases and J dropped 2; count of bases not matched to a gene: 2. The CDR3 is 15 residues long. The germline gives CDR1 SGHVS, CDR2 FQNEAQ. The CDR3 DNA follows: TGTGCCAGCAGCTTAAAGCGGGAGGTCACAGATACGCAGTATTTT. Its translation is CASSLKREVTDTQYF.

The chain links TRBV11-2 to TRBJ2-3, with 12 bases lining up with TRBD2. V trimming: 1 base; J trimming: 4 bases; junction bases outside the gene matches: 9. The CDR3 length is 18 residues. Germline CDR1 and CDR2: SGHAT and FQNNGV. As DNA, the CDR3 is TGTGCCAGCAGCTTAGCCGTGACTAGCGGGAGAGCTGCAGATACGCAGTATTTT. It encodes CASSLAVTSGRAADTQYF.

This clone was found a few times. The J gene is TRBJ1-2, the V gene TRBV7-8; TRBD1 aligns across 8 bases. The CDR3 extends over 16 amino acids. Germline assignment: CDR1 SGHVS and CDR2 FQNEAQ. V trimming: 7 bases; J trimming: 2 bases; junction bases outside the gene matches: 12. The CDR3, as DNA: TGTGCCAGCACCGCATCACCGAGGACAGGGAACTATGGCTACACCTTC. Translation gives CASTASPRTGNYGYTF. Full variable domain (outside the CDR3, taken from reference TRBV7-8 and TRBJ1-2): GAGVSQSPRYKVAKRGQDVALRCDPISGHVSLFWYQQALGQGPEFLTYFQNEAQLDKSGLPSDRFFAERPEGSVSTLKIQRTQQEDSAVYLCASTASPRTGNYGYTFGSGTRLTVV.

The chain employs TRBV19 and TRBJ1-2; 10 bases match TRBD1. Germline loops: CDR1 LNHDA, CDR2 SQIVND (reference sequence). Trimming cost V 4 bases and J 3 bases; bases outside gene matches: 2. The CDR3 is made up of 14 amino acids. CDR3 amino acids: CASSRGTGDYGYTF. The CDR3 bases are TGTGCCAGTAGTAGAGGGACAGGGGACTATGGCTACACCTTC.

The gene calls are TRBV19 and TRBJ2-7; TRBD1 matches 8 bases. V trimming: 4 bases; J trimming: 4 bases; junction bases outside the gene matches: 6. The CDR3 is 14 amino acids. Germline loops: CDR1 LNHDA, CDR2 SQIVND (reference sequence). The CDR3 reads CASSTQGAGYEQYF. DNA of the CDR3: TGTGCCAGTAGTACCCAGGGGGCAGGTTACGAGCAGTACTTC. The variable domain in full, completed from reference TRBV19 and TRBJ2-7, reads DGGITQSPKYLFRKEGQNVTLSCEQNLNHDAMYWYRQDPGQGLRLIYYSQIVNDFQKGDIAEGYSVSREKKESFPLTVTSAQKNPTAFYLCASSTQGAGYEQYFGPGTRLTVT.

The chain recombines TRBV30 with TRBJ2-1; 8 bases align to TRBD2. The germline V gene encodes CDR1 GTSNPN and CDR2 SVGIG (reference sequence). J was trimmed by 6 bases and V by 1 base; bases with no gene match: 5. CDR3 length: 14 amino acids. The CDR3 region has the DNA TGTGCCTGGAGTGGACTAGCGTCGTTCAATGAGCAGTTCTTC. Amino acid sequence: CAWSGLASFNEQFF.

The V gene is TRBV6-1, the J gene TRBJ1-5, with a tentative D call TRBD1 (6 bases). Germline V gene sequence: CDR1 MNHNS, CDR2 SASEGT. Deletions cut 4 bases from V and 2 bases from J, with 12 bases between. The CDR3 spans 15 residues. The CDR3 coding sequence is TGTGCCAGCAGTGTGATACAGGGAGGCAATCAGCCCCAGCATTTT. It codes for CASSVIQGGNQPQHF.

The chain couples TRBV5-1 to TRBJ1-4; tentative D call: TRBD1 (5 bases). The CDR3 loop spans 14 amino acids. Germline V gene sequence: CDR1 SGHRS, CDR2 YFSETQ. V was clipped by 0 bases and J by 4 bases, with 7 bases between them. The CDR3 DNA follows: TGCGCCAGCAGCTTGGGACAGTTTAATGAAAAACTGTTTTTT. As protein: CASSLGQFNEKLFF. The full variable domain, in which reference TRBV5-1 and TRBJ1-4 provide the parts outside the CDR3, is KAGVTQTPRYLIKTRGQQVTLSCSPISGHRSVSWYQQTPGQGLQFLFEYFSETQRNKGNFPGRFSGRQFSNSRSEMNVSTLELGDSALYLCASSLGQFNEKLFFGSGTQLSVL.

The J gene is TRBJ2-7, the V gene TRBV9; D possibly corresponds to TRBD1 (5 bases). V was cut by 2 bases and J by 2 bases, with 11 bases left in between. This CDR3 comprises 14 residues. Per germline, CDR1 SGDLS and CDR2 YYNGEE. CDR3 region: CASSVGRSAYEQYF. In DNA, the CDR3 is TGTGCCAGCAGCGTGGGGCGTTCGGCCTACGAGCAGTACTTC.